A single sample gave rise to the 20 T cell receptor beta chains below, sequenced in a study of cytomegalovirus exposure and HLA in healthy donors. Repertoires were generated with immunoSEQ multiplex PCR, while TCRdb's copy carries only in-frame clones and drops some. The sample records tens of thousands of clones, 85% to 95% being singletons. What was sequenced was PBMCs. These receptors were obtained from a man aged 18 to 30 in good health and CMV-seronegative.

This clone was observed a single time. The CDR3 loop reads CASSWTSGGNEQFF. In DNA, the CDR3 is TGCGCCAGCAGCTGGACTAGCGGGGGAAATGAGCAGTTCTTC. J is TRBJ2-1 and V is TRBV5-1; 13 bases map to TRBD2. CDR1 is SGHRS, CDR2 YFSETQ, per germline. V lost 3 bases to trimming and J lost 7 bases; unmatched junction nucleotides: 1. The CDR3 has 14 residues.

The chain recombines TRBV7-9 with TRBJ2-7, with D perhaps matching TRBD2 (5 bases). Germline values: CDR1 SEHNR, CDR2 FQNEAQ (reference sequence). This CDR3 contains 17 residues. Trimming left V 2 bases short and J 0 bases short, with 17 bases between. The DNA for the CDR3 is TGTGCCAGCAGCTTACCCCCGGCGGGCGCCAGCTCCTACGAGCAGTACTTC. Translation gives CASSLPPAGASSYEQYF.

The chain carries TRBV6-5 and TRBJ1-6; D perhaps matches TRBD1 (5 bases). Germline V gives CDR1 MNHEY, CDR2 SVGAGI. The CDR3 extends over 13 amino acids. The V end lost 6 bases, the J end lost 7 bases, and 10 bases lay between the germline ends. The CDR3 spells CASRQVLNSPLHF. DNA of the CDR3: TGTGCCAGCAGACAGGTCTTGAATTCACCCCTCCACTTT.

The chain is built from TRBV4-2 and TRBJ1-5; D is possibly TRBD1 (6 bases). From germline, CDR1 is LGHNA and CDR2 YNFKEQ. Between the trimmed V and J ends, which lost 0 bases and 5 bases, there was a span of 8 bases. CDR3 length equals 14 residues. The CDR3 DNA is TGTGCCAGCAGCCAAGAGGCAGGGGATCAGCCCCAGCATTTT. Translation gives CASSQEAGDQPQHF.

This chain links TRBV6-1 with TRBJ2-6, with a possible D match to TRBD2 (5 bases). V was pared by 10 bases and J by 2 bases, with 15 bases between. The CDR3 consists of 15 residues. Germline CDR1 and CDR2: MNHNS and SASEGT. The CDR3 protein is CATRIRGTGANVLTF. The DNA for the CDR3 is TGTGCCACCCGCATCCGGGGAACTGGGGCCAACGTCCTGACTTTC.

The rearrangement uses TRBV18 and TRBJ1-4, with TRBD1 as a possible D gene (5 bases). With 3 bases removed from V and 3 bases from J, the gap between germline ends came to 17 bases. Germline CDR1 KGHSH, CDR2 LQKENI. This CDR3 has 17 residues. The CDR3 DNA follows: TGTGCCAGCTCACCCCCCCGGGGGAAGGCGGCTAATGAAAAACTGTTTTTT. It is translated as CASSPPRGKAANEKLFF.

This rearrangement joins TRBV19 to TRBJ1-2; D gene uncertain. The CDR3 covers 14 residues. V gave up 5 bases and J gave up 8 bases, with 18 bases separating them. Germline V CDR1 and CDR2: LNHDA, SQIVND (reference sequence). Written as DNA, the CDR3 is TGTGCCAGTAGTGTTACTTCGGGTTTCTTCGGCTACACCTTC. It is translated as CASSVTSGFFGYTF.

The chain combines TRBV29-1 with TRBJ2-6; 7 bases match TRBD1. The CDR3 loop spans 14 amino acids. Trimming removed 7 bases from V and 2 bases from J; junction bases left unmatched: 5. Germline V lookup: CDR1 SQVTM, CDR2 ANQGSEA. The CDR3 DNA follows: TGCAGCGCCACAGGGACAGCTGGGGCCAACGTCCTGACTTTC. Its translation is CSATGTAGANVLTF.

This clone occurred a few times. The V call is TRBV29-1, the J call TRBJ1-2; D is possibly TRBD1 (5 bases). Germline assignment: CDR1 SQVTM and CDR2 ANQGSEA. CDR3 size: 12 residues. V dropped 7 bases and J dropped 5 bases, with 14 bases sitting between them. The CDR3 protein is CSDGGGGYGYTF. The CDR3 DNA is TGCAGCGACGGCGGGGGAGGGTATGGCTACACCTTC.

The chain recombines TRBV11-3 with TRBJ2-1; 8 nucleotides align to TRBD1. The CDR3 contains 14 residues. J lost 8 bases, V lost 3 bases, and 6 bases had no gene match. Per germline, CDR1 SGHNT and CDR2 YENEEA. The CDR3 reads CASSLQGANDEQFF. The CDR3 DNA sequence: TGTGCCAGCAGCTTGCAGGGGGCTAATGATGAGCAGTTCTTC.

The rearrangement joins TRBV7-9 to TRBJ1-4, with a possible D match to TRBD1 (5 bases). Between the trimmed V and J ends, which lost 3 bases and 5 bases, there was a span of 13 bases. The CDR3 runs to 15 residues. CDR1 is SEHNR and CDR2 is FQNEAQ in the germline V gene (reference sequence). This CDR3 reads CASSFGAGLNEKLFF. DNA for the CDR3: TGTGCCAGCAGCTTCGGAGCGGGGCTCAATGAAAAACTGTTTTTT.

The J gene is TRBJ2-5, the V gene TRBV5-1; 10 nucleotides line up with TRBD1. Germline assignment: CDR1 SGHRS and CDR2 YFSETQ. With 4 bases clipped from V and 4 bases from J, the junction kept 7 bases outside the gene matches. The CDR3 totals 15 residues. In nucleotides, the CDR3 is TGCGCCAGCAGCGCCGGGACAGGGGATGGAGAGACCCAGTACTTC. This codes for CASSAGTGDGETQYF.

The chain joins TRBV27 to TRBJ2-7; D is perhaps TRBD1 (6 bases). V was pared by 6 bases and J by 2 bases, with 11 bases between. Germline lookup yields CDR1 MNHEY and CDR2 SMNVEV (reference sequence). The CDR3 runs to 13 residues. The CDR3 loop is CASRSGVPYEQYF. CDR3 nucleotides: TGTGCCAGCAGATCAGGGGTTCCCTACGAGCAGTACTTC.

This clone has a single count. The chain employs TRBV7-9 and TRBJ1-1, with 7 bases that match TRBD1. Trimming cost V 7 bases and J 2 bases; bases outside gene matches: 4. Germline CDR1 reads SEHNR; CDR2 reads FQNEAQ (reference sequence). The CDR3 runs to 13 residues. CDR3 protein: CASIRTGNTEAFF. The CDR3, as DNA: TGTGCCAGCATCAGGACAGGCAACACTGAAGCTTTCTTT.

The V gene is TRBV12-5, the J gene TRBJ2-1; D ambiguous. V lost 2 bases, J lost 3 bases, and 5 bases lay in between. The CDR3 covers 13 residues. Germline V gene lookup returns CDR1 LGHNT and CDR2 FRNRAP. The CDR3 is CASGLWLYNEQFF. DNA for the CDR3: TGTGCTAGTGGTTTGTGGCTCTACAATGAGCAGTTCTTC.

The chain carries TRBV4-1 and TRBJ2-7; 11 positions agree with TRBD2. Germline trimming cut 1 base from V and 2 bases from J; bases unmatched to any gene: 1. CDR3 length: 15 residues. The germline CDR1 and CDR2 sequences are MGHRA and YSYEKL. Written as DNA, the CDR3 is TGCGCCAGCAGCCAAGGACTAGCGGGAACCTACGAGCAGTACTTC. Its protein product is CASSQGLAGTYEQYF.

This sequence joins TRBV5-1 and TRBJ2-2, with TRBD2 identical over 9 bases. The CDR3 totals 15 residues. Germline lookup yields CDR1 SGHRS and CDR2 YFSETQ. V shed 0 bases and J 4 bases; nucleotides not matched to a gene: 1. In DNA form, the CDR3 reads TGCGCCAGCAGCTTGGAGGGACTAGCCACCGGGGAGCTGTTTTTT. Its translation: CASSLEGLATGELFF.

The V and J genes are TRBV4-1 and TRBJ2-7, with 8 nucleotides matching TRBD1. Looked up from germline, CDR1 is MGHRA and CDR2 is YSYEKL. Trimming at V came to 3 bases and at J to 7 bases, leaving 14 bases not matched to a gene. The CDR3 is 16 residues long. CDR3 DNA sequence: TGCGCCAGCAGCCATGGCCCAGGGACAGGAGACATAGAGCAGTACTTC. It encodes CASSHGPGTGDIEQYF.

V is TRBV6-5 and J is TRBJ1-4, with D unresolved. Germline V lookup: CDR1 MNHEY, CDR2 SVGAGI. The CDR3 runs 16 residues. V was cut by 0 bases and J by 5 bases, with 13 bases left in between. CDR3 sequence: CASSYSYGRKNEKLFF. DNA of the CDR3: TGTGCCAGCAGTTACTCTTACGGGAGGAAGAATGAAAAACTGTTTTTT.

The count of this clone is one. This chain connects TRBV2 to TRBJ2-1; TRBD1 might be the D (5 bases). CDR1 SNHLY and CDR2 FYNNEI come from the germline V gene. Trimming took 5 bases from V and 0 from J, leaving 11 bases between them. This CDR3 is built from 15 residues. This CDR3 is CASSTRGSSYNEQFF. CDR3 bases: TGTGCCAGCAGTACAAGGGGAAGCTCCTACAATGAGCAGTTCTTC.